Sequencing of this T cell receptor beta chain was carried out in a study of blood T cell repertoires in COVID-19. Trimming cost V 6 bases and J 4 bases, with 12 bases left between them. CDR3 length: 13 amino acids. Germline CDR1 is MNHEY and CDR2 is SVGAGI. Assay used: immunoSEQ multiplex PCR; TCRdb lists only in-frame clones, some missing. Of fewer than 150,000 clones in the sample, approximately 84% were seen once. The sample consisted of peripheral blood. The receptor was isolated from a woman aged 80 or over in a cohort sampled during active or convalescent COVID-19. The chain is built from TRBV6-5 and TRBJ2-5; a possible D gene is TRBD2 (6 bases). The CDR3 is CASRVAVAETQYF. For the CDR3, the DNA is TGTGCCAGCAGGGTAGCGGTTGCAGAGACCCAGTACTTC.